The 8 T cell receptor beta chains presented below share a single source sample, sequenced in a study of cytomegalovirus exposure and HLA in healthy donors. Primers for the PCR totalled 60 Vbeta and 13 Jbeta. Measured with immunoSEQ multiplex PCR; TCRdb has only the in-frame clones, and not every one. This sample carries around 170,000 clones, around 82% of them seen once, and the ten largest clones take roughly 2.5%. The material sequenced was PBMCs. All receptors come from a woman aged 25 to 39 in good health and CMV-seropositive.

The chain employs TRBV29-1 and TRBJ2-7, with a tentative D call TRBD1 (5 bases). The CDR3 loop spans 12 amino acids. V was shortened by 3 bases and J by 3 bases, with 9 bases between the two germline ends. Germline V gene sequence: CDR1 SQVTM, CDR2 ANQGSEA. CDR3 amino acids: CSVDGQGYEQYF. In DNA form, the CDR3 reads TGCAGCGTTGATGGGCAGGGCTACGAGCAGTACTTC.

The chain employs TRBV7-6 and TRBJ1-1; no clear D gene. Trimming pared 3 bases from V and 1 base from J, leaving 9 bases between. Germline assignment: CDR1 SGHVS and CDR2 FNYEAQ. CDR3 length: 14 amino acids. The CDR3 DNA is TGTGCCAGCAGCTTGATGGAGACGAACACTGAAGCTTTCTTT. Its translation: CASSLMETNTEAFF.

Points on this clone: At one boundary the junction diverges from the germline segment, which might be a read error. This rearrangement joins TRBV15 to TRBJ1-1; D perhaps matches TRBD1 (6 bases). The CDR3 loop spans 12 amino acids. The germline V gene has CDR1 LNHNV and CDR2 YYDKDF (reference sequence). CDR3 in DNA: TGTGCCAGCGGAACAGGGAACCCTGAAGCTTTCTTT. Translating it yields CASGTGNPEAFF.

This chain links TRBV27 with TRBJ2-3, with D unresolved. The CDR3 is made up of 14 amino acids. Germline assignment: CDR1 MNHEY and CDR2 SMNVEV (reference sequence). The ends were cut back, 5 bases at V and 2 bases at J, with 11 bases in the middle. CDR3 sequence reads: CASSPAAYTDTQYF. CDR3 in DNA: TGTGCCAGCAGTCCCGCGGCGTACACAGATACGCAGTATTTT.

The V gene is TRBV29-1, the J gene TRBJ2-3; maybe TRBD2 (7 bases). The germline V gene encodes CDR1 SQVTM and CDR2 ANQGSEA. The CDR3 runs 16 residues. The germline V and J ends were trimmed by 3 bases and 0 bases, with 16 bases remaining between them. The CDR3 loop is CSVDPQGGGSTDTQYF. The CDR3 bases are TGCAGCGTTGATCCCCAAGGGGGGGGTAGCACAGATACGCAGTATTTT.

The chain employs TRBV7-8 and TRBJ2-5, with D tentatively TRBD2 (5 bases). From germline, CDR1 is SGHVS and CDR2 FQNEAQ. V was shortened by 0 bases and J by 4 bases, with 6 bases between the two germline ends. The length of the CDR3 is 13 residues. CDR3 in DNA: TGTGCCAGCAGCTTAGCGGGGAGAGAGACCCAGTACTTC. Protein sequence: CASSLAGRETQYF.

The chain joins TRBV6-5 to TRBJ1-6; D is unresolved. Germline assignment: CDR1 MNHEY and CDR2 SVGAGI. This CDR3 is built from 14 residues. Trimming shortened V by 1 base and J by 8 bases, and 9 bases separated the two germline ends. CDR3 sequence: CASSYWAGDSPLHF. The CDR3 DNA reads as TGTGCCAGCAGTTACTGGGCCGGGGATTCACCCCTCCACTTT.

The CDR3 DNA reads as TGTGCCAGCAGTCACGACACCCTGCCGCGTAGGGGTAGAAACTATGGCTACACCTTC. This codes for CASSHDTLPRRGRNYGYTF. The chain uses TRBV5-4 and TRBJ1-2; perhaps TRBD1 as D (5 bases). Germline values: CDR1 SGHNT, CDR2 YYREEE (reference sequence). The CDR3 spans 19 residues. Trimming cost V 5 bases and J 2 bases, with 28 bases left between them. The complete variable domain, with remaining parts taken from reference TRBV5-4 and TRBJ1-2, reads ETGVTQSPTHLIKTRGQQVTLRCSSQSGHNTVSWYQQALGQGPQFIFQYYREEENGRGNFPPRFSGLQFPNYSSELNVNALELDDSALYLCASSHDTLPRRGRNYGYTFGSGTRLTVV.